The 17 T cell receptor beta chains below come from one sample, sequenced in a study of CD8 T cells in Susac syndrome. RNA was extracted with the RNeasy kit, and a quantity of roughly 0.5 to 1 ug was reverse transcribed using random hexamers. TCRdb reprocessed the immunoSEQ multiplex PCR reads with MiXCR, giving one entry per CDR3 protein. This table holds about 200,000 distinct CDR3 sequences, approximately 90% found once. The sequenced sample was CD8+ T cells from PBMCs. The receptors were gathered from a human donor with multiple sclerosis.

This chain uses TRBV25-1 with TRBJ2-1, with D possibly matching TRBD2 (6 bases). The germline V gene encodes CDR1 MGHDK and CDR2 SYGVNS. This CDR3 has 14 amino acids. With 3 bases removed from V and 5 bases from J, the gap between germline ends came to 11 bases. DNA of the CDR3: TGTGCCAGCAGTGAGGCGGGGTCTAACAATGAGCAGTTCTTC. Translating gives CASSEAGSNNEQFF.

The chain is built from TRBV12-3 or TRBV12-4 and TRBJ1-1; the D gene is possibly TRBD1 (6 bases). The germline V and J ends were trimmed by 5 bases and 4 bases, with 11 bases remaining between them. The CDR3 has 13 residues. CDR3 bases: TGTGCCAGCAGTAGCGGGGGCCTCACTGAAGCTTTCTTT. Translating gives CASSSGGLTEAFF.

The CDR3 nucleotides are TGTGCCACCAGCCCGGGACAGGAGTATGGCTACACCTTC. The encoded protein is CATSPGQEYGYTF. The V gene is TRBV15, the J gene TRBJ1-2, with 8 bases aligning to TRBD1. The CDR3 covers 13 residues. J lost 5 bases, V lost 5 bases, and 4 bases had no gene match. The germline V gene has CDR1 LNHNV and CDR2 YYDKDF (reference sequence).

This chain links TRBV5-6 with TRBJ1-1, with D possibly being TRBD1 (5 bases). The CDR3 is 13 residues long. V was shortened by 0 bases and J by 10 bases, with 13 bases between the two germline ends. Germline CDR1 reads SGHDT; CDR2 reads YYEEEE. CDR3 loop: CASSLGTGSPAFF. Here the CDR3 DNA reads TGTGCCAGCAGCTTGGGCACAGGATCGCCAGCTTTCTTT.

The chain joins TRBV12-3 or TRBV12-4 to TRBJ2-5; D unresolved. V dropped 3 bases and J dropped 10 bases, with 12 bases sitting between them. CDR3 length: 12 residues. In nucleotides, the CDR3 is TGTGCCAGCAGTTTTGGTTCGGTGGACCAGTACTTC. Translated: CASSFGSVDQYF.

This chain links TRBV9 with TRBJ2-5, with D maybe TRBD2 (6 bases). Per the germline V gene, CDR1 is SGDLS and CDR2 is YYNGEE. CDR3 length: 17 residues. V dropped 3 bases and J dropped 2 bases, with 20 bases sitting between them. The CDR3 DNA reads as TGTGCCAGCAGCGCACACATCCGGGAGAGCGGGCAAGAGACCCAGTACTTC. Protein product: CASSAHIRESGQETQYF.

The chain is built from TRBV27 and TRBJ1-1; 8 bases map to TRBD1. Germline trimming cut 4 bases from V and 4 bases from J; bases unmatched to any gene: 5. Per the germline V gene, CDR1 is MNHEY and CDR2 is SMNVEV (reference sequence). The CDR3 length is 14 residues. CDR3 coding DNA: TGTGCCAGCAGTTCACAGGGGGGGCTCACTGAAGCTTTCTTT. It specifies CASSSQGGLTEAFF.

This chain joins TRBV5-1 and TRBJ2-1; D is uncertain. Germline CDR1 reads SGHRS; CDR2 reads YFSETQ. The length of the CDR3 is 15 residues. Trimming removed 0 bases from V and 5 bases from J, with 12 bases in between. For the CDR3, the DNA is TGCGCCAGCAGCTTGGACTGGGATCTTAACAATGAGCAGTTCTTC. This translates into CASSLDWDLNNEQFF. The full variable domain, with the rest looked up from reference TRBV5-1 and TRBJ2-1, is KAGVTQTPRYLIKTRGQQVTLSCSPISGHRSVSWYQQTPGQGLQFLFEYFSETQRNKGNFPGRFSGRQFSNSRSEMNVSTLELGDSALYLCASSLDWDLNNEQFFGPGTRLTVL.

The J gene is TRBJ1-2, the V gene TRBV7-2; no clear D. CDR3 size: 14 residues. Germline V gene data show CDR1 as SGHTA and CDR2 as FQGNSA. V shed 1 base and J shed 4 bases, with 10 bases lying between them. CDR3 in amino acids: CASSLEGGGYGYTF. The CDR3 DNA reads TGTGCCAGCAGCTTAGAGGGAGGAGGCTATGGCTACACCTTC.

The chain recombines TRBV30 with TRBJ2-1; the D gene is possibly TRBD2 (5 bases). Trimming stripped 4 bases from V and 0 bases from J, with 10 bases between. The germline CDR1 and CDR2 sequences are GTSNPN and SVGIG (reference sequence). CDR3 length equals 14 residues. The CDR3 coding sequence is TGTGCCTGGACGGGTGGGAGCTCCTACAATGAGCAGTTCTTC. This codes for CAWTGGSSYNEQFF.

This chain uses TRBV6-2 or TRBV6-3 with TRBJ2-7; 7 nucleotides align to TRBD1. The CDR3 loop spans 15 amino acids. Germline V gene sequence: CDR1 MNHEY, CDR2 SVGEGT. V was pared by 2 bases and J by 3 bases, with 7 bases of the junction left unmatched. CDR3 DNA: TGTGCCAGCAGTTACCCGACAGGGTGGGTCTACGAGCAGTACTTC. Translating it yields CASSYPTGWVYEQYF.

The chain uses TRBV13 and TRBJ2-7, with 7 bases identical to TRBD2. Trimming took 4 bases from V and 5 from J; bases not matched to a gene: 8. CDR1 is PRHDT and CDR2 is FYEKMQ in the germline V gene (reference sequence). The CDR3 contains 14 residues. This CDR3 is CASSYWTSTHEQYF. CDR3 DNA sequence: TGTGCCAGCAGCTACTGGACTAGTACCCACGAGCAGTACTTC.

This rearrangement joins TRBV27 to TRBJ2-1, with D possibly being TRBD1 or TRBD2 (5 bases each). Trimming removed 5 bases at V and 5 bases at J, with 10 bases between. Germline CDR1 is MNHEY and CDR2 is SMNVEV (reference sequence). CDR3 length: 13 amino acids. In DNA, the CDR3 is TGTGCCAGCAGTCCCGGGACCCACAATGAGCAGTTCTTC. Residues: CASSPGTHNEQFF.

The chain joins TRBV12-3 or TRBV12-4 to TRBJ2-2, with a weak D call TRBD2 (5 bases). The V gene lost 8 bases and the J gene lost 2 bases, with 9 bases spanning the gap. This CDR3 has 13 amino acids. DNA for the CDR3: TGTGCCAGCCGGGGATCTAACACCGGGGAGCTGTTTTTT. Translation: CASRGSNTGELFF.

The chain has TRBV28 and TRBJ1-3; D not certain. V lost 8 bases, J lost 4 bases, and 15 bases lay in between. The CDR3 is made up of 14 amino acids. Germline V gene data show CDR1 as MDHEN and CDR2 as SYDVKM. The CDR3 here is CASRSGTAGNTIYF. The CDR3 DNA reads as TGTGCCAGCCGGTCCGGAACAGCCGGAAACACCATATATTTT.

Only one count was recorded for this clonotype. The chain uses TRBV7-6 and TRBJ2-1; a possible D gene is TRBD2 (5 bases). The CDR3 sequence is 14 residues long. Germline CDR1 SGHVS, CDR2 FNYEAQ. Trimming took 11 bases from V and 8 from J, leaving 22 bases between them. The CDR3 loop is CALRRLTDSDEQFF. Written as DNA, the CDR3 is TGTGCCCTAAGGAGGCTGACCGATTCCGATGAGCAGTTCTTC.

This chain links TRBV20-1 with TRBJ1-1; 7 positions match TRBD1. The CDR3 totals 12 residues. V lost 1 base and J lost 7; bases outside the gene matches: 3. CDR1 and CDR2 from the germline V gene are DFQATT and SNEGSKA (reference sequence). Here the CDR3 reads CSARGTGDEAFF. The CDR3 DNA follows: TGCAGTGCTAGAGGAACAGGGGATGAAGCTTTCTTT.